These T cell receptor beta chains were read from a single sample in a study of T cells after yellow fever vaccination. TCRdb re-derived calls from the 5' RACE reads in MiXCR, one entry per CDR3 protein. The table shows a few hundred thousand distinct CDR3 sequences, with about 15% occurring only once. This sample comprised PBMCs, obtained 4 to 6 days after the first yellow fever vaccination. These receptors came from a man younger than 35 who received the YFV17D yellow fever vaccine. Each CDR3 is given without its conserved first and last residue. The listing skips clone size in some rows; elsewhere it reads once, few, many or a size class.

abundance	v_gene	j_gene	CDR3aa
.	TRBV6-2/TRBV6-3	TRBJ2-4	ASMVEAAKNIQY
few	TRBV6-2/TRBV6-3	TRBJ2-4	ASSYVRTAIAKNIQY
.	TRBV11-2	TRBJ1-2	ASSSYRENYGYT
few	TRBV5-1	TRBJ1-5	ASSMLPGYNQPQH
.	TRBV12-3/TRBV12-4	TRBJ2-6	ASSLRSGANVLT
few	TRBV29-1	TRBJ2-3	SVGDRLLPDTQY
.	TRBV29-1	TRBJ2-3	SVGGLAGGPTDTQY
few	TRBV9	TRBJ1-6	ASSVGDRASPLH
.	TRBV7-3	TRBJ2-1	ASSSERRIYNEQF
.	TRBV5-1	TRBJ2-1	ASIPGPPGNEQF
many	TRBV12-3/TRBV12-4	TRBJ2-2	ASTPNTGELF
.	TRBV3-1	TRBJ2-2	ASSQGLGTYTGELF
.	TRBV5-6	TRBJ1-5	ASSSVRGGQPQH
many	TRBV7-8	TRBJ2-5	ASSLGSNQETQY
many	TRBV12-3/TRBV12-4	TRBJ2-1	ASNLVAGAYNEQF
.	TRBV20-1	TRBJ1-6	SARDPGTGGNSPLH
.	TRBV5-1	TRBJ2-5	ASRSLMGAQETQY
few	TRBV2	TRBJ2-3	ASSEDLAADTQY
.	TRBV5-1	TRBJ1-1	ASSFRGTANTEAF
few	TRBV7-2	TRBJ1-3	ASRPTTGLSGNTIY
.	TRBV7-9	TRBJ1-1	ASSLALAGAYTEAF
few	TRBV7-9	TRBJ2-5	ASRPDGVLETQY
few	TRBV25-1	TRBJ1-4	ATAARGSYEKLF
medium-sized	TRBV27	TRBJ2-7	ASSLLAGSSYEQY
.	TRBV15	TRBJ2-3	ATSKRSALLPDTQY
few	TRBV12-3/TRBV12-4	TRBJ1-5	ATTHGENSNQPQH
few	TRBV3-1	TRBJ2-1	ASSQDLGTTNEQF
.	TRBV4-2	TRBJ1-2	ASSPPAANYGYT
few	TRBV30	TRBJ2-5	AWNRGLQETQY
once	TRBV20-1	TRBJ2-5	SATSGWTETQY
few	TRBV6-1	TRBJ1-2	ASSEGGWPPRYGYT
.	TRBV7-9	TRBJ2-7	ASSQLIEQY
.	TRBV5-4	TRBJ2-3	ASSLPQGRSADTQY
.	TRBV20-1	TRBJ2-2	SARRKVTGELF
.	TRBV5-4	TRBJ1-1	AVLRGGLNTEAF
few	TRBV6-1	TRBJ2-3	ASSPGDASTDTQY
.	TRBV9	TRBJ2-2	ASSPILGGAAGAGELF